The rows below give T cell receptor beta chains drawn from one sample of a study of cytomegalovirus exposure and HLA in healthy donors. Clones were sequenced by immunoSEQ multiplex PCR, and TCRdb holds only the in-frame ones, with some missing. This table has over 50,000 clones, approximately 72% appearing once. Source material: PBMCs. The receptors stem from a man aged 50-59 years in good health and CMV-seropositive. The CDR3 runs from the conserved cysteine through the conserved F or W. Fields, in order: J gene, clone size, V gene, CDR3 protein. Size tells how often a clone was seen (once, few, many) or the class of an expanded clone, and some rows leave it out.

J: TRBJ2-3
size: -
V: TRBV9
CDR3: CASSTPAGGPLSSTDTQYF

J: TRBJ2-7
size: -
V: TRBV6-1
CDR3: CASTPARDVAYEQYF

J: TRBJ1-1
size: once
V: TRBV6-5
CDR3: CASSYRHGEKKAFF

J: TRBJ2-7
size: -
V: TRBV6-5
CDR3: CASSIIPNYEQHF

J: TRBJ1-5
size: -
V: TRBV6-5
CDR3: CASTRQGDRQPQHF

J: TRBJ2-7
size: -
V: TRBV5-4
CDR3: CASRGGPYEQYF

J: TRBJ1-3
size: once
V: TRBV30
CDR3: CAWSKLYYGNTIYF

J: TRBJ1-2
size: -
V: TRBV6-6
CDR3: CASSYSRGYNGYTF

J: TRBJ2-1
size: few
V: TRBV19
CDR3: CASSIYGRALGEQFF

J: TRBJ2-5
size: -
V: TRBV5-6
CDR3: CASSLAGDKGRETQYF

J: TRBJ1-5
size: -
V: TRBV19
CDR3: CASSTGLHQPQHF

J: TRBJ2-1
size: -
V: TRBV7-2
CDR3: CASSKWASGSFSYNEQFF

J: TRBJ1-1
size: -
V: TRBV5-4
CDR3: CASSPSGTARNTEAFF

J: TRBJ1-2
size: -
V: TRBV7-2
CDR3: CASSLDRGDYGYTF

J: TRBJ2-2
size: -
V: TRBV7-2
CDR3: CASSARTSGGTGELFF

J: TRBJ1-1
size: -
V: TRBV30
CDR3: CAWSVGGWDTEAFF

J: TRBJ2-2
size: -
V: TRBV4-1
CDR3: CASSQGTAGAAGELFF

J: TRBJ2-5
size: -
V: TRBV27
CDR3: CASSRGLAGQETQYF

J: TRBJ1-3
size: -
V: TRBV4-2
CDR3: CASSQFRDRASGNTIYF

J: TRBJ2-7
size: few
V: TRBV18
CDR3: CASSLASGGGIYEQYF

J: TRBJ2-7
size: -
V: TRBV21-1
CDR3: CASGSPVEQYF

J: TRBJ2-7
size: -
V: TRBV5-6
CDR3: CASSSGTGPYEQYF

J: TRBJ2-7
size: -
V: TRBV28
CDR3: CATRRGIHEQYF

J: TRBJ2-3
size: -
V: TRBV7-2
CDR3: CASSRGQEVGTQYF

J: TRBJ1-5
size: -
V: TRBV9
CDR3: CASSVDAGYNQPQHF

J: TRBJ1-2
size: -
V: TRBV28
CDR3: CASRPTGGGGYTF

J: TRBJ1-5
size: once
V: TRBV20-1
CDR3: CSAKWSVTQHF

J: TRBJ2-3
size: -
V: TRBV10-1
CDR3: CASSRTSGSSTDTQYF

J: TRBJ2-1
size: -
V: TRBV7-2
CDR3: CARSLRTSNEQFF

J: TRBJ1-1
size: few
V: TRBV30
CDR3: CAWSASAAEAFF

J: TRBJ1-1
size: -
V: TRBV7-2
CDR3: CASSLEQGARTEAFF

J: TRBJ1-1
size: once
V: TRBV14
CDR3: CASSQFPKWPGGFGNTEAFF

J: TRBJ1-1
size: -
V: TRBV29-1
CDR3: CSVDRSGGNTEAFF

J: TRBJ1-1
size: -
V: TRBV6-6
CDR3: CASRRGTGRTEAFF

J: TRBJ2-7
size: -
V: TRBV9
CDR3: CASSSQATSSYEPYF

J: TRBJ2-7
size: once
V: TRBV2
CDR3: CASSEGQGAYEQYF

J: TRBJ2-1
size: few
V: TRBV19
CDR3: CASSIAGGTNEQFF